This entry concerns a single T cell receptor (beta chain). These data come from a study of graft-versus-host responses after intestinal transplantation. The CDR3 covers 15 residues. Trimming took off 0 bases at V and 5 bases at J, with 11 bases between the two ends. CDR1 SGHRS and CDR2 YFSETQ come from the germline V gene. The repertoire was sequenced with immunoSEQ multiplex PCR; TCRdb's copy has only in-frame clones and lacks some. The sample lists around 30,000 clones; around 92% were seen once. The source was PBMCs, collected approximately ten weeks after intestinal transplant. The source of this sequence is a human patient who received an intestinal transplant, so some T cells may come from the graft donor. V gene TRBV5-1 combines with J gene TRBJ2-2, with D perhaps matching TRBD2 (6 bases). The CDR3 reads CASSLELARTGELFF. The CDR3 DNA reads TGCGCCAGCAGCTTGGAACTAGCTCGGACCGGGGAGCTGTTTTTT.